Listed here are 25 T cell receptor beta chains from one sample, sequenced in a study of Tregs in tolerant kidney transplant recipients. Data came from immunoSEQ multiplex PCR; TCRdb stores just in-frame clones and leaves some out. This table holds nearly 15,000 clones, about 82% found once. The sample consisted of Tregs from blood, taken before the transplant. Receptors were obtained from a human donor who received a combined kidney and bone marrow transplant.

This chain connects TRBV6-6 to TRBJ1-5; 8 positions match TRBD1. Trimming removed 6 bases from V and 4 bases from J; junction bases left unmatched: 2. This CDR3 has 13 amino acids. CDR1 and CDR2 from the germline V gene are MNHNY and SVGAGI (reference sequence). For the CDR3, the DNA is TGTGCCAGCAGACGACAGGGGAATCAGCCCCAGCATTTT. Protein product: CASRRQGNQPQHF.

The genes are TRBV9 and TRBJ1-1; D remains unclear. The CDR3 sequence is 15 residues long. Germline V gene data show CDR1 as SGDLS and CDR2 as YYNGEE. The V end was cut by 0 bases, the J end by 4 bases, with 13 bases between. CDR3 sequence: CASSVEGRGSTEAFF. The CDR3 DNA sequence: TGTGCCAGCAGCGTAGAGGGCAGAGGGAGCACTGAAGCTTTCTTT.

The chain combines TRBV10-3 with TRBJ2-7; perhaps TRBD1 as D (5 bases). CDR1 and CDR2 from the germline V gene are ENHRY and SYGVKD. Trimming cost V 2 bases and J 4 bases, with 12 bases left between them. The CDR3 covers 14 residues. The DNA of the CDR3 is TGTGCCATCAGTGAGGGGCAGGGTGGGTACGAGCAGTACTTC. Its translation is CAISEGQGGYEQYF.

This chain uses TRBV29-1 with TRBJ2-5; TRBD2 might be the D (6 bases). Germline V lookup: CDR1 SQVTM, CDR2 ANQGSEA. V lost 4 bases to trimming and J lost 2 bases, with 14 bases between them. CDR3 length: 14 amino acids. The CDR3 DNA sequence: TGCAGCGTTGCGGCGGGGAGCCTTCAAGAGACCCAGTACTTC. This sequence encodes CSVAAGSLQETQYF. Variable domain in full (rest from reference TRBV29-1 and TRBJ2-5): SAVISQKPSRDICQRGTSLTIQCQVDSQVTMMFWYRQQPGQSLTLIATANQGSEATYESGFVIDKFPISRPNLTFSTLTVSNMSPEDSSIYLCSVAAGSLQETQYFGPGTRLLVL.

The chain uses TRBV2 and TRBJ2-7; tentatively, D is TRBD1 (6 bases). Deletions cut 5 bases from V and 9 bases from J, with 23 bases between. Germline V gene data show CDR1 as SNHLY and CDR2 as FYNNEI. The CDR3 is made up of 15 amino acids. CDR3 DNA: TGTGCCAGCAGTAACAGGGAAGTCCCAGGGTATGGGCAGTACTTC. It codes for CASSNREVPGYGQYF.

V is TRBV4-1 and J is TRBJ1-2; TRBD1 is a possible D gene (6 bases). The V end lost 1 base, the J end lost 7 bases, and 16 bases lay between the germline ends. Germline V lookup: CDR1 MGHRA, CDR2 YSYEKL. The CDR3 sequence is 15 residues long. The CDR3, as DNA: TGCGCCAGCAGCCAAGGAGACAGGACGGGCGGTGGCTACACCTTC. This encodes CASSQGDRTGGGYTF.

J is TRBJ2-1 and V is TRBV10-1, with TRBD2 as a possible D gene (6 bases). This CDR3 comprises 14 residues. In germline, CDR1 is WNHNN, CDR2 SYGVQD (reference sequence). V dropped 3 bases and J dropped 4 bases, with 10 bases sitting between them. In DNA, the CDR3 is TGCGCCAGCAGTGAATCGCTAGCGTACAATGAGCAGTTCTTC. This gives the protein CASSESLAYNEQFF.

The chain carries TRBV6-5 and TRBJ2-7, with 7 bases matching TRBD1. V lost 2 bases and J lost 2; bases outside the gene matches: 3. Germline V CDR1 and CDR2: MNHEY, SVGAGI. This CDR3 has 14 amino acids. In nucleotides, the CDR3 is TGTGCCAGCAGTTACGGGCAGGGGGCCTACGAGCAGTACTTC. Translation gives CASSYGQGAYEQYF.

The rearrangement joins TRBV7-9 to TRBJ2-5; D is perhaps TRBD2 (5 bases). The CDR3 runs to 13 residues. V gave up 7 bases and J gave up 5 bases, with 14 bases separating them. Looked up from germline, CDR1 is SEHNR and CDR2 is FQNEAQ (reference sequence). CDR3 in amino acids: CASIQAGGETQYF. DNA for the CDR3: TGTGCCAGCATCCAGGCGGGCGGGGAGACCCAGTACTTC.

The chain carries TRBV7-9 and TRBJ2-7; TRBD1 might be the D (6 bases). Germline-derived CDR1 and CDR2 are SEHNR and FQNEAQ (reference sequence). The CDR3 is 11 amino acids. V shed 4 bases and J shed 7 bases, with 8 bases lying between them. CDR3 sequence reads: CASSWTEEQYF. The CDR3 nucleotides are TGTGCCAGCAGCTGGACAGAGGAGCAGTACTTC.

The gene calls are TRBV5-1 and TRBJ1-1; no clear D. Trimming stripped 3 bases from V and 1 base from J, with 7 bases between. The germline V gene encodes CDR1 SGHRS and CDR2 YFSETQ. CDR3 length equals 13 residues. The CDR3 loop is CASSSAGNTEAFF. CDR3 sequence (DNA): TGCGCCAGCAGCTCCGCAGGGAACACTGAAGCTTTCTTT.

The CDR3 bases are TGCGCCAGCACCCGACAGGGACAAGAGACCCAGTACTTC. Its protein is CASTRQGQETQYF. The chain links TRBV10-2 to TRBJ2-5, with 7 bases lining up with TRBD1. Germline assignment: CDR1 WSHSY and CDR2 SAAADI. Trimming removed 7 bases from V and 2 bases from J; junction bases left unmatched: 4. The CDR3 has 13 residues.

V is TRBV27 and J is TRBJ2-3; 13 bases are a match to TRBD2. Trimming at V came to 8 bases and at J to 7 bases, leaving 15 bases not matched to a gene. The CDR3 runs 17 residues. Germline CDR1 reads MNHEY; CDR2 reads SMNVEV (reference sequence). The DNA of the CDR3 is TGTGCCAGCCGACCCCTCTCACTAGCGGGGGGGCCAAATACGCAGTATTTT. Encoded protein: CASRPLSLAGGPNTQYF.

Only a few counts were recorded for this clone. This rearrangement joins TRBV20-1 to TRBJ1-2; unclear D gene. Germline-derived CDR1 and CDR2 are DFQATT and SNEGSKA (reference sequence). Trimming removed 5 bases from V and 8 bases from J, with 12 bases in between. The CDR3 spans 11 residues. The CDR3 DNA reads TGCAGTGCTGAGCAGAATAGCGGCTACACCTTC. Amino acids: CSAEQNSGYTF.

V usage is TRBV9 and J usage is TRBJ2-1, with 15 bases aligning to TRBD2. J gave up 1 base and V 7 bases, and 3 bases lay outside the gene matches. CDR3 size: 16 residues. Germline loops: CDR1 SGDLS, CDR2 YYNGEE. The CDR3 reads CASGGLAGGSYNEQFF. CDR3 DNA: TGTGCCAGCGGGGGACTAGCGGGAGGTTCCTACAATGAGCAGTTCTTC. The variable domain in full, completed from reference TRBV9 and TRBJ2-1, reads DSGVTQTPKHLITATGQRVTLRCSPRSGDLSVYWYQQSLDQGLQFLIQYYNGEERAKGNILERFSAQQFPDLHSELNLSSLELGDSALYFCASGGLAGGSYNEQFFGPGTRLTVL.

The gene calls are TRBV4-1 and TRBJ2-5, with D unclear. Trimming stripped 1 base from V and 2 bases from J, with 8 bases between. This CDR3 comprises 14 residues. Germline V gene data show CDR1 as MGHRA and CDR2 as YSYEKL. CDR3: CASSQVGGQETQYF. CDR3 nucleotides: TGCGCCAGCAGCCAAGTCGGCGGACAAGAGACCCAGTACTTC.

This clone was recorded only once. This rearrangement joins TRBV18 to TRBJ1-2; tentatively, D is TRBD1 (5 bases). Germline CDR1 reads KGHSH; CDR2 reads LQKENI. V lost 1 base to trimming and J lost 7 bases, with 13 bases between them. CDR3 length: 14 residues. CDR3 sequence (DNA): TGTGCCAGCTCACCACTTAGGCACGGGGGTGGCTACACCTTC. Protein product: CASSPLRHGGGYTF.

The chain is built from TRBV9 and TRBJ2-7; 8 bases are a match to TRBD2. Germline V gives CDR1 SGDLS, CDR2 YYNGEE. There are 16 residues in the CDR3. J lost 3 bases, V lost 4 bases, and 12 bases had no gene match. The CDR3 bases are TGTGCCAGCAGCCCCTGGGGGGCGGGAGGCCTCTACGAGCAGTACTTC. Protein: CASSPWGAGGLYEQYF.

V and J are TRBV6-1 and TRBJ2-7; D perhaps matches TRBD1 (6 bases). Trimming removed 5 bases from V and 0 bases from J, with 14 bases in between. Germline V gives CDR1 MNHNS, CDR2 SASEGT. This CDR3 contains 15 residues. The CDR3 spells CASSQDRRSSYEQYF. The CDR3 DNA sequence: TGTGCCAGCAGTCAAGACAGGAGAAGCTCCTACGAGCAGTACTTC.

The rearrangement links TRBV5-4 to TRBJ2-7; D is perhaps TRBD1 (6 bases). The CDR3 totals 14 residues. The V end was cut by 0 bases, the J end by 2 bases, with 9 bases between. CDR1 and CDR2 from the germline V gene are SGHNT and YYREEE (reference sequence). The CDR3 sequence: CASSLVGAAYEQYF. The DNA of the CDR3 is TGTGCCAGCAGCTTGGTGGGGGCGGCCTACGAGCAGTACTTC.

This rearrangement joins TRBV6-1 to TRBJ2-1; a possible D gene is TRBD2 (7 bases). V was shortened by 3 bases and J by 2 bases, with 23 bases between the two germline ends. CDR1 MNHNS and CDR2 SASEGT come from the germline V gene. This CDR3 spans 19 amino acids. This CDR3 reads CASSESLLGAGAAYNEQFF. CDR3 in DNA: TGTGCCAGCAGTGAGAGCCTCTTGGGGGCGGGAGCGGCCTACAATGAGCAGTTCTTC.

V and J are TRBV10-3 and TRBJ2-2; D possibly corresponds to TRBD1 (6 bases). The length of the CDR3 is 14 residues. V dropped 11 bases and J dropped 2 bases, with 15 bases sitting between them. Germline V gene data show CDR1 as ENHRY and CDR2 as SYGVKD. CDR3 amino acids: CAVRGQVNTGELFF. CDR3 DNA: TGTGCCGTCCGGGGACAAGTCAACACCGGGGAGCTGTTTTTT.

CDR3 nucleotide sequence: TGTGCCAGCAGCTTAGACCAGCGCGCAGATACGCAGTATTTT. The encoded protein is CASSLDQRADTQYF. The chain has TRBV11-3 and TRBJ2-3; D is unclear. The CDR3 consists of 14 residues. Germline CDR1 reads SGHNT; CDR2 reads YENEEA. V lost 0 bases, J lost 4 bases, and 8 bases lay in between. The full variable domain, rest sourced from reference TRBV11-3 and TRBJ2-3, is EAGVVQSPRYKIIEKKQPVAFWCNPISGHNTLYWYLQNLGQGPELLIRYENEEAVDDSQLPKDRFSAERLKGVDSTLKIQPAELGDSAVYLCASSLDQRADTQYFGPGTRLTVL.

The gene calls are TRBV12-5 and TRBJ2-3, with a tentative D call TRBD2 (7 bases). CDR1 LGHNT and CDR2 FRNRAP come from the germline V gene. CDR3 length: 18 residues. The V gene lost 4 bases and the J gene lost 5 bases, with 25 bases spanning the gap. CDR3: CASGSPLSGGPLGDTQYF. CDR3 sequence (DNA): TGTGCTAGTGGTTCTCCTCTATCGGGGGGCCCTTTGGGAGATACGCAGTATTTT.

This clone appeared a few times. The V call is TRBV11-2, the J call TRBJ1-1, with 7 bases matching TRBD1. V shed 5 bases, J shed 1 base, and the junction held 7 bases outside the gene matches. This CDR3 comprises 15 residues. Germline V gives CDR1 SGHAT, CDR2 FQNNGV. CDR3 sequence reads: CASSPRQGKNTEAFF. CDR3 in DNA: TGTGCCAGCAGCCCCCGACAGGGTAAGAACACTGAAGCTTTCTTT.